This T cell receptor beta chain appears in the sequencing data of a study of cytotoxic CD8 clonotypes in ibrutinib-treated CLL. The overall study: Roughly 25 partial and 2 complete responses; at median roughly 67 months, around 15 remitted, about 12 progressed. The samples contained 260,000 or so productive templates on average. They also contained an average of roughly 90,000 productive rearrangements. Study-level points and caveats: Lymph node repertoires were not studied, and sampling times were unmatched. Public clonotypes were rare and shrank or held steady on treatment.

The repertoire was sequenced with immunoSEQ multiplex PCR; TCRdb's copy has only in-frame clones and lacks some. This sample yields hundreds of thousands of clones, of which about 64% are seen a single time; around 6.3% belongs to the top ten. This clone was counted once. Its antigen is not identified. This TCR derives from a human donor with chronic lymphocytic leukemia. This specimen was PBMCs, taken after 36 months of ibrutinib treatment.

CDR3 amino acids: CASSPGTNSNQPQHF. CDR3 coding DNA: TGTGCCAGCTCACCAGGGACAAATAGCAATCAGCCCCAGCATTTT. This chain connects TRBV18 to TRBJ1-5; D possibly corresponds to TRBD1 (6 bases). Germline assignment: CDR1 KGHSH and CDR2 LQKENI. This CDR3 region has 15 residues. Trimming left V 2 bases short and J 0 bases short, with 8 bases between. The full variable domain, completed using reference TRBV18 and TRBJ1-5, is NAGVMQNPRHLVRRRGQEARLRCSPMKGHSHVYWYRQLPEEGLKFMVYLQKENIIDESGMPKERFSAEFPKEGPSILRIQQVVRGDSAAYFCASSPGTNSNQPQHFGDGTRLSIL.